The source of this T cell receptor beta chain is a study of blood T cell repertoires in COVID-19. Overall study context: COVID-19 samples, acute and convalescent, were from the United States, Italy and Spain. T cells, B-cell-depleted T cells, or PBMCs provided the cDNA or gDNA that served as material.

This CDR3 is 11 amino acids long. Germline CDR1 is GTSNPN and CDR2 is SVGIG (reference sequence). The V end was cut by 0 bases, the J end by 6 bases, with 3 bases between. This clone was seen just once. Under the authors' procedure: Estimates of nucleated cell counts were drawn from the amplification of reference gene primers. The table came from immunoSEQ multiplex PCR; TCRdb's copy has only in-frame clones and leaves some out. D and trimming were read from the DNA, whereas the V and J calls and clone size are those reported in that table. Of approximately 300,000 clones listed, 70% to 85% are singletons. Seattle-derived patients entered the study during active infection and were followed longitudinally.

This sequence originates from a human donor with COVID-19, enrolled during active disease. The donor label of this sample is uncertain. The chain recombines TRBV30 with TRBJ2-1; D not resolved. The specimen was peripheral blood. This chain's CDR3 is CAWSVANEQFF. Here the CDR3 DNA reads TGTGCCTGGAGTGTAGCCAATGAGCAGTTCTTC.